This entry lists 5 T cell receptor beta chains sequenced from one sample in a study of T cells after posttransplantation cyclophosphamide. TCRdb's table, derived via immunoSEQ multiplex PCR, lists solely in-frame clones and lacks some. The data show about 1,400 clones, with none appearing a single time. A marrow graft followed busulfan-fludarabine conditioning, with cyclophosphamide on days +3 and +4. Here the sequenced sample was PBMCs, taken after an allogeneic stem cell transplant with post-transplant cyclophosphamide. The receptors derive from a male patient aged 25 to 39 who received an allogeneic stem cell transplant from a related donor, was CMV-positive, and had acute GVHD only. Some T cells may be provided by the graft donor.

The V gene is TRBV25-1, the J gene TRBJ2-5, with 8 bases identical to TRBD1. The CDR3 length is 16 residues. The junction had 11 bases not matched to a gene; V was cut back by 3 bases and J by 5 bases. Germline V CDR1 and CDR2: MGHDK, SYGVNS. CDR3 in DNA: TGTGCCAGCAGTGATCTACTACTTCAGGGGGCTGAGACCCAGTACTTC. As protein: CASSDLLLQGAETQYF.

This clone was found many times. The rearrangement links TRBV6-1 to TRBJ2-3; D ambiguous. V was trimmed by 2 bases and J by 4 bases, leaving 7 bases between them. Looked up from germline, CDR1 is MNHNS and CDR2 is SASEGT. The CDR3 covers 13 residues. The DNA of the CDR3 is TGTGCCAGCAGTGAACAGGTTGCAGATACGCAGTATTTT. Translating gives CASSEQVADTQYF.

By proportion, this clone is medium-sized (0.01 to 0.1%). The chain has TRBV28 and TRBJ1-2; D remains unclear. Germline V CDR1 and CDR2: MDHEN, SYDVKM. V lost 10 bases and J 2 bases, leaving 17 bases between the germline ends. The length of the CDR3 is 14 residues. The CDR3 DNA sequence: TGTGCCACGGCCGCGGGCCCAATAAACTATGGCTACACCTTC. Residues: CATAAGPINYGYTF.

In its sample, this clone is medium-sized (0.01 to 0.1%). The chain employs TRBV2 and TRBJ2-4; TRBD2 matches at 7 bases. CDR3 length: 13 residues. The V segment lost 4 bases and the J segment 7 bases; nucleotides outside the gene matches: 4. Germline assignment: CDR1 SNHLY and CDR2 FYNNEI. CDR3 DNA sequence: TGTGCCAGCAGTGGGGACTATGGGAACATTCAGTACTTC. The encoded protein is CASSGDYGNIQYF.

This clone was detected a few times. An end of the junction does not agree with germline; a read error may underlie this. The gene calls are TRBV6-2 or TRBV6-3 and TRBJ2-6, with D perhaps matching TRBD1 (5 bases). This CDR3 has 16 residues. Germline V lookup: CDR1 MNHEY, CDR2 SVGEGT. The CDR3 DNA is TGTGCCAGCCGAACTCTTACCCGGGCTGGGGCCAACCTCCTGACTTTC. It encodes CASRTLTRAGANLLTF.